These 2 T cell receptor beta chains came from one sample sequenced in a study of T cells in Graves' hyperthyroidism and ophthalmopathy. Regions amplified from RNA transcripts were the TCR beta CDR3 regions. First-round RT-PCR of the TCR CDR3 relied on the HTBI primer set. A single record per CDR3 protein comes from TCRdb applying MiXCR to the multiplex PCR reads. The sample has more than 500,000 distinct CDR3 sequences, roughly 17% seen once. Source material: blood. All receptors come from a woman in her 30s with Graves' hyperthyroidism.

This clonotype was seen repeatedly, ten times or more. V is TRBV2 and J is TRBJ1-6; D is unresolved. The CDR3 has 13 amino acids. In germline, CDR1 is SNHLY, CDR2 FYNNEI. V lost 5 bases to trimming and J lost 7 bases, with 9 bases between them. CDR3 DNA sequence: TGTGCCAGCAGTAGGACGGAGAATTCACCCCTCCACTTT. Amino acids: CASSRTENSPLHF.

This clonotype has ten or more counts. The chain is built from TRBV28 and TRBJ1-1; D gene ambiguous. This CDR3 spans 13 amino acids. From germline, CDR1 is MDHEN and CDR2 SYDVKM. Between the trimmed V and J ends, which lost 6 bases and 1 base, there was a span of 9 bases. This chain's CDR3 is CASSLRENTEAFF. CDR3 DNA: TGTGCCAGCAGCCTCAGAGAGAACACTGAAGCTTTCTTT. Full variable domain (rest looked up from reference TRBV28 and TRBJ1-1): DVKVTQSSRYLVKRTGEKVFLECVQDMDHENMFWYRQDPGLGLRLIYFSYDVKMKEKGDIPEGYSVSREKKERFSLILESASTNQTSMYLCASSLRENTEAFFGQGTRLTVV.